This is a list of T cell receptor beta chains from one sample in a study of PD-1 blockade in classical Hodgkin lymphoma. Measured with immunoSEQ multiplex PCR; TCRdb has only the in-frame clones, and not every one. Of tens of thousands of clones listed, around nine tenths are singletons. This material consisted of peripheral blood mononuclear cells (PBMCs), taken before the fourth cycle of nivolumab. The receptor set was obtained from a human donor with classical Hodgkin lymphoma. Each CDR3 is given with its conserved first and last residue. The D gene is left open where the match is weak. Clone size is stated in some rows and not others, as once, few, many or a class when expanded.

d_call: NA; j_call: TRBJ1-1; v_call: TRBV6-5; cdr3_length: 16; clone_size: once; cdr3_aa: CASSYAGARGNTEAFF; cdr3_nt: TGTGCCAGCAGTTACGCCGGGGCCAGGGGGAACACTGAAGCTTTCTTT
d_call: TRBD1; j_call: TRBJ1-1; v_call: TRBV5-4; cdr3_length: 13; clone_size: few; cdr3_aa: CANTPTGGTEAFF; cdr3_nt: TGTGCCAACACCCCGACAGGGGGCACTGAAGCTTTCTTT
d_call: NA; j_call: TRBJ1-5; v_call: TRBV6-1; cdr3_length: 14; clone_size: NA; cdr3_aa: CASSAEYSNQPQHF; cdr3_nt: TGTGCCAGCAGCGCAGAGTATAGCAATCAGCCCCAGCATTTT
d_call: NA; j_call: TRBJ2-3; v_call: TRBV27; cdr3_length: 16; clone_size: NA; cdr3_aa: CASSLGGHGYLDTQYF; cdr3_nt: TGTGCCAGCAGTTTAGGGGGCCACGGATACCTAGATACGCAGTATTTT
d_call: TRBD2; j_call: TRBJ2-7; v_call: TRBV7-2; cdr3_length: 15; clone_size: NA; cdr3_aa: CASSWASGATYEQYF; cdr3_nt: TGTGCCAGCAGCTGGGCTAGCGGGGCTACCTACGAGCAGTACTTC
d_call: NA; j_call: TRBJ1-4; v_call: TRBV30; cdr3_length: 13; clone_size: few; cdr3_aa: CAWTKAKNEKLFF; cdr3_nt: TGTGCCTGGACGAAGGCCAAAAATGAAAAACTGTTTTTT
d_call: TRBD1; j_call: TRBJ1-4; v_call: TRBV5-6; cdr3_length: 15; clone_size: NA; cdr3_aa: CASSLGGQGLEKLFF; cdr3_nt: TGTGCCAGCAGCCTCGGTGGACAGGGGCTTGAAAAACTGTTTTTT
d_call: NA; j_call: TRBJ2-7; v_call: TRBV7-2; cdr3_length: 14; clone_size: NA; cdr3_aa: CASSLKTSSYEQYF; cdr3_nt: TGTGCCAGCAGCTTAAAGACGTCTTCCTACGAGCAGTACTTC
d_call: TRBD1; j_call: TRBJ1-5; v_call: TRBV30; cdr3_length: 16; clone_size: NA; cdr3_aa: CAWRADRGRLDQPQHF; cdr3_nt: TGTGCCTGGAGGGCGGACAGGGGAAGATTAGATCAGCCCCAGCATTTT
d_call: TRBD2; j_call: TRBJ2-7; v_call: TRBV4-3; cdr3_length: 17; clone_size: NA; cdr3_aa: CASSQGTSGDSSYEQYF; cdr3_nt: TGCGCCAGCAGCCAGGGGACTAGCGGGGATAGCTCCTACGAGCAGTACTTC
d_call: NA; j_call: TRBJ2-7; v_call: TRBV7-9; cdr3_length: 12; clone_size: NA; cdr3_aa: CASSPPRDEQYF; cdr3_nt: TGTGCCAGCAGCCCCCCCAGGGACGAGCAGTACTTC
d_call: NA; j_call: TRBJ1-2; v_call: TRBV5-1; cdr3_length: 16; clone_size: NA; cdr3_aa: CASSLVWAGEGYGYTF; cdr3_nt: TGCGCCAGCAGCTTGGTTTGGGCAGGGGAAGGCTATGGCTACACCTTC
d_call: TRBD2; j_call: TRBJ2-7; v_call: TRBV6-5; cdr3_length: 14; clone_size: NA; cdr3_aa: CASRYGLAGLEQYF; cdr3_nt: TGTGCCAGCAGATACGGACTAGCGGGGCTGGAGCAGTACTTC
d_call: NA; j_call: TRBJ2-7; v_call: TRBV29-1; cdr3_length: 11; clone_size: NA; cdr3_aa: CSVPQGYGQYF; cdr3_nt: TGCAGCGTTCCTCAGGGCTACGGGCAGTACTTC
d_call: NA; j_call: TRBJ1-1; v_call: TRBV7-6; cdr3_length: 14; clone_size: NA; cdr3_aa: CASSLAGGNTEAFF; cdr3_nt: TGTGCCAGCAGCTTAGCGGGGGGGAACACTGAAGCTTTCTTT
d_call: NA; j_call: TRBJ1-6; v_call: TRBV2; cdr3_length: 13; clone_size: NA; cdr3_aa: CATHSFYNSPLHF; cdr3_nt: TGTGCCACACACAGCTTCTATAATTCACCCCTCCACTTT
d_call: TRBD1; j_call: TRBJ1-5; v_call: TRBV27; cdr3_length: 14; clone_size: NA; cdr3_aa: CASNHRGPSQPQHF; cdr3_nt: TGTGCCAGCAACCACAGGGGTCCTTCTCAGCCCCAGCATTTT
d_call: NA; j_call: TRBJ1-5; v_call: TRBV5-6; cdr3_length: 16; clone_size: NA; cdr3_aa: CASSLRFGRGNQPQHF; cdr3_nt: TGTGCCAGCAGCCTGCGTTTCGGGCGAGGAAATCAGCCCCAGCATTTT
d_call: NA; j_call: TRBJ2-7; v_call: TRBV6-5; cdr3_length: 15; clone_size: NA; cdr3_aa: CASAYVRDVRYEQYF; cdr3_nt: TGTGCCAGCGCGTACGTCCGGGATGTCCGATACGAGCAGTACTTC
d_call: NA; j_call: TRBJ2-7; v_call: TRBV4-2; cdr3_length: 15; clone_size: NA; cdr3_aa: CASSQDRPGSYEQYF; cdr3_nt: TGTGCCAGCAGCCAAGATCGCCCAGGCTCCTACGAGCAGTACTTC
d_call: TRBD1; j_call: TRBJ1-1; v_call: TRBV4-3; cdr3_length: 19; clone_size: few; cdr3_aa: CASSQIKGTGDFGFTEAFF; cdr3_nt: TGCGCCAGCAGCCAGATCAAAGGGACAGGGGATTTCGGGTTCACTGAAGCTTTCTTT
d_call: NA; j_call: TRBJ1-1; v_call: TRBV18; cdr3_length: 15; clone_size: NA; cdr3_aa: CASSPRAAGVAEAFF; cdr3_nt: TGTGCCAGCTCACCTCGGGCTGCGGGTGTCGCTGAAGCTTTCTTT
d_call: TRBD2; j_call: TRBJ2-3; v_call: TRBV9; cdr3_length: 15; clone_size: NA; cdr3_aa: CASSANGGVADTQYF; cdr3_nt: TGTGCCAGCAGCGCCAACGGGGGGGTGGCAGATACGCAGTATTTT
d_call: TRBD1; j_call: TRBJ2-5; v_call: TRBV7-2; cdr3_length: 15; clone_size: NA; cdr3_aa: CASSWPTGGRETQYF; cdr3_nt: TGTGCCAGCAGCTGGCCGACAGGGGGGAGGGAGACCCAGTACTTC
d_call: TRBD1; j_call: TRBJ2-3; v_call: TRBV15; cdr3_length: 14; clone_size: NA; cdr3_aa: CATSQDRAADTQYF; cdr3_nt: TGTGCCACCAGCCAGGACAGGGCGGCAGATACGCAGTATTTT
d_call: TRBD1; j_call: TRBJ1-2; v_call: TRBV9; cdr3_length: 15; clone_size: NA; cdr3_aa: CASSPWGDSGYGYTF; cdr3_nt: TGTGCCAGCAGCCCCTGGGGGGACAGTGGCTATGGCTACACCTTC
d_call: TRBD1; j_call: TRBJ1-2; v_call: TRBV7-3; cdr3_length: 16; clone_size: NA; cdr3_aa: CASSQDRVRRGYGYTF; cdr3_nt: TGTGCCAGCAGTCAGGACAGGGTACGCCGGGGCTATGGCTACACCTTC
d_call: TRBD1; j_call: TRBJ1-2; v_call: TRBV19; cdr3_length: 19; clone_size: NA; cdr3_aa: CASSIVVRDRERFNYGYTF; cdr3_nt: TGTGCCAGTAGTATAGTCGTTCGCGACAGGGAGAGGTTCAACTATGGCTACACCTTC
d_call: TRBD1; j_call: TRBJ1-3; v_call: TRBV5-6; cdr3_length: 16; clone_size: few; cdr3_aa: CASSFLTGGSGNTIYF; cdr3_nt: TGTGCCAGCAGCTTCCTGACAGGGGGTTCTGGAAACACCATATATTTT
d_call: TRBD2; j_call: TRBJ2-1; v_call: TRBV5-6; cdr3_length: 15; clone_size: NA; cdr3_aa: CASSLTRGGYNEQFF; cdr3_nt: TGTGCCAGCAGCTTGACGCGGGGAGGGTACAATGAGCAGTTCTTC
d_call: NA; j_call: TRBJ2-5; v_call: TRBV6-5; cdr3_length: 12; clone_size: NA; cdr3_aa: CASTGVQETQYF; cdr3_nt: TGTGCCAGCACTGGGGTTCAAGAGACCCAGTACTTC
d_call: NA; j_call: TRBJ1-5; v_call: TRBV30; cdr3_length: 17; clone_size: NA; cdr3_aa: CAWSRGRGPYSNQPQHF; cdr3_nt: TGTGCCTGGAGCCGTGGACGAGGGCCTTATAGCAATCAGCCCCAGCATTTT
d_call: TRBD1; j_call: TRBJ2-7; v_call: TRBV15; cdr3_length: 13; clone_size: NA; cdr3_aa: CATSSKTGIEQYF; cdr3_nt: TGTGCCACCAGCAGCAAGACAGGGATCGAGCAGTACTTC
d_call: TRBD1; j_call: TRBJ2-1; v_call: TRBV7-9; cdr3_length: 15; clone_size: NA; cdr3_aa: CASSPGTGYYNEQFF; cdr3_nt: TGTGCCAGCAGCCCCGGGACAGGGTACTACAATGAGCAGTTCTTC
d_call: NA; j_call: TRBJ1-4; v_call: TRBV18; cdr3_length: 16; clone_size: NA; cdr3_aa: CASSEYQSATNEKLFF; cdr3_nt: TGTGCCAGCTCCGAGTATCAGAGTGCAACTAATGAAAAACTGTTTTTT
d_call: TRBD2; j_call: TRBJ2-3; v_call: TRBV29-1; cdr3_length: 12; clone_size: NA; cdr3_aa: CSVEASGGVEYF; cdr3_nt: TGCAGCGTTGAGGCTAGCGGCGGGGTGGAGTATTTT
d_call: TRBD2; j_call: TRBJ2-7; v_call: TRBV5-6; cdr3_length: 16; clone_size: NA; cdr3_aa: CASSPLTSGITYEQYF; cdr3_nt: TGTGCCAGCAGCCCTTTGACTAGCGGGATAACCTACGAGCAGTACTTC
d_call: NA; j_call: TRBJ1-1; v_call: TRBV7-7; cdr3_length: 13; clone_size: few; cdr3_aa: CASSASFNTEAFF; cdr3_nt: TGTGCCAGCAGCGCCAGTTTTAACACTGAAGCTTTCTTT
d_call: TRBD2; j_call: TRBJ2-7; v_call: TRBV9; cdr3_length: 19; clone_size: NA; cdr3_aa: CASSAKTSGGPVSSYEQYF; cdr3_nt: TGTGCCAGCAGCGCAAAGACTAGCGGGGGGCCAGTCTCATCCTACGAGCAGTACTTC
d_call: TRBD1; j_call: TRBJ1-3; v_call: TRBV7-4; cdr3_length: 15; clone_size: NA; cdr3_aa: CARNRGIHSGNTIYF; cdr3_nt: TGTGCCAGGAACAGGGGGATACACTCTGGAAACACCATATATTTT
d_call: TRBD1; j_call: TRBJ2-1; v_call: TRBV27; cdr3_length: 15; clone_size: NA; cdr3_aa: CASSLGTGGKNEQFF; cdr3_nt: TGTGCCAGCAGTTTAGGGACAGGGGGCAAGAATGAGCAGTTCTTC
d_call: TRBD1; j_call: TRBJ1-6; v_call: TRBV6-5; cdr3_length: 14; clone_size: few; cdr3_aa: CASSQRTGLKALHF; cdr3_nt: TGTGCCAGCAGTCAGAGGACAGGGCTTAAAGCCCTCCACTTT
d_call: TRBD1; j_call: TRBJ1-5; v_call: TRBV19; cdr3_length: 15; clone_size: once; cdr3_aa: CASSIWSGGNQPQHF; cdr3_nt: TGTGCCAGTAGTATATGGTCAGGGGGTAACCAGCCCCAGCATTTT
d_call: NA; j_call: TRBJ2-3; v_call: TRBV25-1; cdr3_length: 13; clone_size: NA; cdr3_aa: CASSVQGTDTQYF; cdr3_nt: TGTGCCAGCAGTGTACAGGGCACAGATACGCAGTATTTT
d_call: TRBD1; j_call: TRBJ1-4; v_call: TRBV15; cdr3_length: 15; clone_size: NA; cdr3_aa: CATSVPGQEIEKLFF; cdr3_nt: TGTGCCACCAGCGTCCCGGGACAGGAGATCGAAAAACTGTTTTTT
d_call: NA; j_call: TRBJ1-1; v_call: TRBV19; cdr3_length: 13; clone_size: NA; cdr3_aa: CATGQTKNTEAFF; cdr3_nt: TGTGCCACCGGACAGACTAAAAACACTGAAGCTTTCTTT
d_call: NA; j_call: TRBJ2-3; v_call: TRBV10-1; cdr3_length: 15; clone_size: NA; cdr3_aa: CASSEFRGATDTQYF; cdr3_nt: TGCGCCAGCAGTGAGTTTCGGGGGGCCACAGATACGCAGTATTTT
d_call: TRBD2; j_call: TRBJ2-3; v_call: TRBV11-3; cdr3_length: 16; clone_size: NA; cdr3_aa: CASSKGSGGSTDTQYF; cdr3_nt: TGTGCCAGCAGCAAGGGTAGCGGGGGGTCCACAGATACGCAGTATTTT
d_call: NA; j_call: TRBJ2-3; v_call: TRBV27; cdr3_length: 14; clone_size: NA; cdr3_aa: CASSFRPSRDTQYF; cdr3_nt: TGTGCCAGCAGTTTTCGGCCGTCTAGAGATACGCAGTATTTT
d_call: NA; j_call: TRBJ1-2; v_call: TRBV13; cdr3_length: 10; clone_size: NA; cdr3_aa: CASSSYGYTF; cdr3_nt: TGTGCCAGCAGCTCCTATGGCTACACCTTC
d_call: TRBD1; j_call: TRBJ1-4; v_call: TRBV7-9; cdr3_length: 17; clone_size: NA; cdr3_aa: CASRGQGSRRVNEKLFF; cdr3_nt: TGTGCCAGCAGGGGACAGGGGTCCCGACGCGTAAATGAAAAACTGTTTTTT
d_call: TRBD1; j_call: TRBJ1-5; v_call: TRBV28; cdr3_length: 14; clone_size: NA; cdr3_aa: CASTLTGFGQPQHF; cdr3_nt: TGTGCCAGCACCTTGACAGGGTTCGGGCAGCCCCAGCATTTT